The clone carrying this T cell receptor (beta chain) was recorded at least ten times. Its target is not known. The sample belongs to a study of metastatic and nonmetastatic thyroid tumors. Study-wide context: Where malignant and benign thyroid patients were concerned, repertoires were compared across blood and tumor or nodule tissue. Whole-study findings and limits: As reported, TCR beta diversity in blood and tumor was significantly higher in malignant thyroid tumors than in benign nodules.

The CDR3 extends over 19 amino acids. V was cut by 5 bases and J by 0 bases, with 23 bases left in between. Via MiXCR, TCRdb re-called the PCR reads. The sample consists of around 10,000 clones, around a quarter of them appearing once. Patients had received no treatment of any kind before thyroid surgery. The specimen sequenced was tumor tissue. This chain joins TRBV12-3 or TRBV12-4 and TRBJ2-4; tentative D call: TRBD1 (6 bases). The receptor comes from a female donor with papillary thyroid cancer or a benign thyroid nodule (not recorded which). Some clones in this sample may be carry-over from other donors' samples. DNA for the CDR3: TGTGCCAGCAGTCCACCACCCGGGACACTGGTCCTAGCCAAAAACATTCAGTACTTC. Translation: CASSPPPGTLVLAKNIQYF.